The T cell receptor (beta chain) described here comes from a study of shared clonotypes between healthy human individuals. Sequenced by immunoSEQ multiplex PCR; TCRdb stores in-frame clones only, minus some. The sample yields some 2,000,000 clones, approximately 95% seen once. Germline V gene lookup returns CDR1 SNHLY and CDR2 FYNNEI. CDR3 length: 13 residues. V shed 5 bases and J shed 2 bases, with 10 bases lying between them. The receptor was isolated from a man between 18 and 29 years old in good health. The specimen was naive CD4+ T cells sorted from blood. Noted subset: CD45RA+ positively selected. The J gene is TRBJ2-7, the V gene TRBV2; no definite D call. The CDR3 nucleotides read TGTGCCAGCAGTCAGGAAGCTACCTACGAGCAGTACTTC. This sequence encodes CASSQEATYEQYF.